These 17 T cell receptor beta chains came from one sample sequenced in a study of blood T cell repertoires in COVID-19. Method: immunoSEQ multiplex PCR; TCRdb's copy keeps in-frame clones and lacks some. The sample carries 160,000 or so clones, 70% to 90% recorded once. Sequences were obtained from peripheral blood. Receptors originate from a middle-aged man with acute or convalescent COVID-19.

The chain is built from TRBV7-9 and TRBJ2-5, with TRBD1 matching over 10 bases. Germline V gene sequence: CDR1 SEHNR, CDR2 FQNEAQ (reference sequence). The CDR3 spans 15 residues. V trimming: 3 bases; J trimming: 4 bases; junction bases outside the gene matches: 5. The CDR3 DNA sequence: TGTGCCAGCAGCTTTTTGACAGGGGGCGGAGAGACCCAGTACTTC. Translated, it gives CASSFLTGGGETQYF.

J is TRBJ1-3 and V is TRBV9; D is uncertain. Between the trimmed V and J ends, which lost 3 bases and 2 bases, there was a span of 9 bases. The CDR3 loop spans 14 amino acids. Germline CDR1 is SGDLS and CDR2 is YYNGEE. This CDR3 reads CASSAGSTGNTIYF. The DNA for the CDR3 is TGTGCCAGCAGCGCCGGGAGTACTGGAAACACCATATATTTT.

The chain uses TRBV2 and TRBJ1-1; unclear D gene. Germline V gives CDR1 SNHLY, CDR2 FYNNEI. This CDR3 spans 15 amino acids. Trimming stripped 0 bases from V and 8 bases from J, with 16 bases between. The CDR3 DNA follows: TGTGCCAGCAGTGAAGCGATGATAGGAAGAGGGGAAGCTTTCTTT. This codes for CASSEAMIGRGEAFF.

This chain connects TRBV25-1 to TRBJ1-5; D gene ambiguous. The CDR3 sequence is 14 residues long. The V gene's germline CDR1 is MGHDK and CDR2 SYGVNS. V dropped 2 bases and J dropped 4 bases, with 9 bases sitting between them. The CDR3 loop is CASSEPGGNQPQHF. CDR3 coding DNA: TGTGCCAGCAGTGAACCCGGAGGAAATCAGCCCCAGCATTTT.

The genes are TRBV6-5 and TRBJ2-5; TRBD1 matches 10 bases. V trimming: 5 bases; J trimming: 4 bases; junction bases outside the gene matches: 4. This CDR3 has 14 residues. CDR1 and CDR2 from the germline V gene are MNHEY and SVGAGI. CDR3 region: CASSRTGGPETQYF. CDR3 bases: TGTGCCAGCAGTCGGACAGGGGGACCAGAGACCCAGTACTTC.

This chain connects TRBV28 to TRBJ1-5, with 7 positions matching TRBD1. CDR3 size: 14 residues. Germline V gene sequence: CDR1 MDHEN, CDR2 SYDVKM. V gave up 5 bases and J gave up 9 bases; unmatched junction bases: 10. This CDR3 reads CASSTDREARPQHF. The DNA of the CDR3 is TGTGCCAGCAGTACTGACAGGGAGGCCAGGCCCCAGCATTTT.

This clone showed up just once. The chain has TRBV2 and TRBJ2-2; 8 bases agree with TRBD2. The V gene end was trimmed by 7 bases and the J gene end by 1 base; junction bases not matched to a gene: 5. This CDR3 contains 15 residues. Per the germline V gene, CDR1 is SNHLY and CDR2 is FYNNEI. The CDR3 sequence: CASKDSGGNTGELFF. CDR3 DNA: TGTGCCAGCAAGGACAGCGGGGGGAACACCGGGGAGCTGTTTTTT.

This chain joins TRBV11-2 and TRBJ1-1; weak D call: TRBD1 (5 bases). Trimming removed 1 base from V and 7 bases from J, with 13 bases in between. The germline CDR1 and CDR2 sequences are SGHAT and FQNNGV. The CDR3 has 14 residues. CDR3 region: CASSLGGSRREAFF. The DNA for the CDR3 is TGTGCCAGCAGCTTAGGGGGCAGCCGTCGTGAAGCTTTCTTT.

The chain employs TRBV3-1 (or the pseudogene TRBV3-2) and TRBJ2-3, with D unclear. The V gene's germline CDR1 is LGHDT and CDR2 YNNKEL (reference sequence). The CDR3 runs to 16 residues. V was cut by 1 base and J by 4 bases, with 15 bases left in between. CDR3 amino acids: CASSQAHQANADTQYF. For the CDR3, the DNA is TGTGCCAGCAGCCAAGCGCATCAAGCAAACGCAGATACGCAGTATTTT.

The V gene is TRBV27, the J gene TRBJ1-6, with 7 bases matching TRBD1. Per germline, CDR1 MNHEY and CDR2 SMNVEV (reference sequence). The CDR3 totals 17 residues. The ends lost 5 bases at V and 3 bases at J; junction bases unmatched: 10. The CDR3 spells CASSLHRDSIYNSPLHF. The CDR3 DNA sequence: TGTGCCAGCAGTCTCCATAGGGACAGCATCTATAATTCACCCCTCCACTTT.

The chain combines TRBV27 with TRBJ1-4, with no clear D. The V and J ends lost 3 bases and 8 bases respectively, with 7 bases between them. The CDR3 extends over 12 amino acids. CDR1 is MNHEY and CDR2 is SMNVEV in the germline V gene (reference sequence). This chain's CDR3 is CASSLRGEKLFF. CDR3 nucleotides: TGTGCCAGCAGTTTGAGAGGGGAAAAACTGTTTTTT.

V gene TRBV2 combines with J gene TRBJ1-1; D uncertain. Germline CDR1 is SNHLY and CDR2 is FYNNEI. The CDR3 is made up of 14 amino acids. V lost 6 bases and J 4 bases, leaving 15 bases between the germline ends. The CDR3 DNA is TGTGCCAGCAGCAGACCGACCCAGGTCACTGAAGCTTTCTTT. The encoded protein is CASSRPTQVTEAFF.

In this sample, this clone turned up once. The rearrangement uses TRBV11-3 and TRBJ1-4, with unresolved D. CDR1 is SGHNT, CDR2 YENEEA, per germline. V lost 6 bases and J 7 bases, leaving 12 bases between the germline ends. The CDR3 spans 13 residues. CDR3 nucleotides: TGTGCCAGCAGGCGGGAGGGCGGTGAAAAACTGTTTTTT. This gives the protein CASRREGGEKLFF.

V and J are TRBV5-4 and TRBJ1-1, with a possible D match to TRBD1 (6 bases). The CDR3 has 16 amino acids. Deletions cut 4 bases from V and 3 bases from J, with 19 bases between. The germline CDR1 and CDR2 sequences are SGHNT and YYREEE (reference sequence). Here the CDR3 reads CASSPGGLGRDTEAFF. CDR3 coding DNA: TGTGCCAGCAGCCCGGGGGGGCTGGGTCGGGACACTGAAGCTTTCTTT. Based on the CDR3 plus reference TRBV5-4 and TRBJ1-1, the full variable domain is ETGVTQSPTHLIKTRGQQVTLRCSSQSGHNTVSWYQQALGQGPQFIFQYYREEENGRGNFPPRFSGLQFPNYSSELNVNALELDDSALYLCASSPGGLGRDTEAFFGQGTRLTVV.

The V and J genes are TRBV5-4 and TRBJ2-5; D gene ambiguous. Germline V gives CDR1 SGHNT, CDR2 YYREEE (reference sequence). The CDR3 runs 15 residues. The germline V and J ends were trimmed by 0 bases and 5 bases, with 14 bases remaining between them. Written as DNA, the CDR3 is TGTGCCAGCAGCTTGGCCTCGGCTAGTTGGGAGACCCAGTACTTC. It specifies CASSLASASWETQYF.

This chain uses TRBV7-9 with TRBJ1-2; D not certain. The V end lost 3 bases, the J end lost 7 bases, and 9 bases lay between the germline ends. The CDR3 has 12 amino acids. The germline V gene has CDR1 SEHNR and CDR2 FQNEAQ (reference sequence). CDR3 sequence reads: CASSFEVPGYTF. In nucleotides, the CDR3 is TGTGCCAGCAGCTTCGAGGTACCTGGCTACACCTTC.

The CDR3 coding sequence is TGTGCCATCAGTGGAGGGGGCATCGGCACCGGGGAGCTGTTTTTT. Translation: CAISGGGIGTGELFF. The rearrangement uses TRBV10-3 and TRBJ2-2; 7 nucleotides agree with TRBD1. V lost 4 bases and J lost 4; bases outside the gene matches: 6. The V gene's germline CDR1 is ENHRY and CDR2 SYGVKD. The CDR3 spans 15 residues.